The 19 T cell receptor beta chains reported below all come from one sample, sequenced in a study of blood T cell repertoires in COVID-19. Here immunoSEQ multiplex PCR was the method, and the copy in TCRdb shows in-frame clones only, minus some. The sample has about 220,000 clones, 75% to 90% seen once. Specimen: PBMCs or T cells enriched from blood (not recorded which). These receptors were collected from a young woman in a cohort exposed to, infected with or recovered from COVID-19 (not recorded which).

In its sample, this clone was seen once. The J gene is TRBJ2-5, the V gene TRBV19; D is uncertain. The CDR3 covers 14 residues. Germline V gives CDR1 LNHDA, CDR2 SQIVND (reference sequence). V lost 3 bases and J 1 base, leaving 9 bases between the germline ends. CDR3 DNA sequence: TGTGCCAGTAGTATTCGGCGGAGCCAAGAGACCCAGTACTTC. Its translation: CASSIRRSQETQYF.

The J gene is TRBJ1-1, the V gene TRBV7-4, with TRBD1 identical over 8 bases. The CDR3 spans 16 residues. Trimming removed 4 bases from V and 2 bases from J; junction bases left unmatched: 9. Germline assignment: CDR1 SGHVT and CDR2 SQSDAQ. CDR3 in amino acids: CASSSHRTGSNTEAFF. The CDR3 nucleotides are TGTGCCAGCAGCTCCCACCGGACAGGGAGCAACACTGAAGCTTTCTTT. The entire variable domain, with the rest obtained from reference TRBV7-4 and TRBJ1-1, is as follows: GAGVSQSPRYKVAKRGRDVALRCDSISGHVTLYWYRQTLGQGSEVLTYSQSDAQRDKSGRPSGRFSAERPERSVSTLKIQRTEQGDSAVYLCASSSHRTGSNTEAFFGQGTRLTVV.

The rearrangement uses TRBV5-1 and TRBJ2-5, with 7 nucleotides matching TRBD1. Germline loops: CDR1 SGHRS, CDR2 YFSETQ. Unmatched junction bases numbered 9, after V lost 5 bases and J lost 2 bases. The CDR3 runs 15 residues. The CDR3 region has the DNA TGCGCCAGCAGATTGCAACCGGGACAGCAAGAGACCCAGTACTTC. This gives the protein CASRLQPGQQETQYF. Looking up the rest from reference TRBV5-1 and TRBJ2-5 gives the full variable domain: KAGVTQTPRYLIKTRGQQVTLSCSPISGHRSVSWYQQTPGQGLQFLFEYFSETQRNKGNFPGRFSGRQFSNSRSEMNVSTLELGDSALYLCASRLQPGQQETQYFGPGTRLLVL.

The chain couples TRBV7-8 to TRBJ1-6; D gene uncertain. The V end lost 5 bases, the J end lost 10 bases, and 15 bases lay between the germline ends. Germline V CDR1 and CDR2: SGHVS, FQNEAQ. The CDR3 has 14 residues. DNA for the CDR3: TGTGCCAGCAGCCTAGACCTGGAGGGCTCACCCCTCCACTTT. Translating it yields CASSLDLEGSPLHF.

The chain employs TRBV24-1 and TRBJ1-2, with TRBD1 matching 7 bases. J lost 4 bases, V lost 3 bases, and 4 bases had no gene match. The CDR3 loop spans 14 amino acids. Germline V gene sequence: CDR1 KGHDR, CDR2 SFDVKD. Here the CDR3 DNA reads TGTGCCACCAGTGATGACGGGACAGTCTATGGCTACACCTTC. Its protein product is CATSDDGTVYGYTF.

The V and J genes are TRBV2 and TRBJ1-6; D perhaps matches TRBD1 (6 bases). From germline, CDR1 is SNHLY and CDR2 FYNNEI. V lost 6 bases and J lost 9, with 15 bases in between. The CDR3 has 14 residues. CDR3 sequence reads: CASRLERGASPLHF. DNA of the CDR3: TGTGCCAGCAGGTTAGAACGGGGGGCTTCACCCCTCCACTTT.

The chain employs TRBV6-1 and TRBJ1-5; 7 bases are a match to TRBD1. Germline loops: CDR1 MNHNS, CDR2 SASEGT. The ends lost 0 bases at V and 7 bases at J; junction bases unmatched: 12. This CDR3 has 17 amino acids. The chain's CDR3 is CASSEAGKRGLRQPQHF. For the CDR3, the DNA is TGTGCCAGCAGTGAAGCGGGTAAAAGGGGGCTGAGACAGCCCCAGCATTTT.

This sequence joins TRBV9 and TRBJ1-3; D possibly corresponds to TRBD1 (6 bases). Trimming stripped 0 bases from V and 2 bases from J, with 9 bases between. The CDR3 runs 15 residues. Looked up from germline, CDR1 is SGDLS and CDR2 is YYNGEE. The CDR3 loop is CASSVEGGPGNTIYF. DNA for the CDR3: TGTGCCAGCAGCGTAGAAGGGGGTCCTGGAAACACCATATATTTT.

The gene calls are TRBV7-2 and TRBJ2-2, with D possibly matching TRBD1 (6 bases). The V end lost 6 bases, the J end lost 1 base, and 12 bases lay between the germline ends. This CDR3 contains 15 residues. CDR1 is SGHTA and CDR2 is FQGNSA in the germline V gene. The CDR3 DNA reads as TGTGCCAGCAGTTGGGACAATCGGAACACCGGGGAGCTGTTTTTT. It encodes CASSWDNRNTGELFF.

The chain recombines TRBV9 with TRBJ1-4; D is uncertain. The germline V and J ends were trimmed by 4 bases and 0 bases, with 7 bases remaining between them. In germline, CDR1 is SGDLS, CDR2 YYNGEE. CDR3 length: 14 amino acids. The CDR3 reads CASSPRATNEKLFF. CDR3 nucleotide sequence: TGTGCCAGCAGCCCCCGAGCAACTAATGAAAAACTGTTTTTT.

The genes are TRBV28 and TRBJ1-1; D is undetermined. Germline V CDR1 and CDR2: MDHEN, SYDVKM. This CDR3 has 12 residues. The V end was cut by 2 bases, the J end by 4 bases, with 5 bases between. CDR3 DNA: TGTGCCAGCAGTTTACTCGGCACTGAAGCTTTCTTT. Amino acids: CASSLLGTEAFF. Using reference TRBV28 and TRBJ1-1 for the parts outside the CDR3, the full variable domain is DVKVTQSSRYLVKRTGEKVFLECVQDMDHENMFWYRQDPGLGLRLIYFSYDVKMKEKGDIPEGYSVSREKKERFSLILESASTNQTSMYLCASSLLGTEAFFGQGTRLTVV.

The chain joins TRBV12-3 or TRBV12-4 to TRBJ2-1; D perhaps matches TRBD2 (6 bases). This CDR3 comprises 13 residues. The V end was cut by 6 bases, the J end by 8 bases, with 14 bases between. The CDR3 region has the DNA TGTGCCAGCAGGGGGCTAGCGATGGATGAGCAGTTCTTC. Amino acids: CASRGLAMDEQFF.

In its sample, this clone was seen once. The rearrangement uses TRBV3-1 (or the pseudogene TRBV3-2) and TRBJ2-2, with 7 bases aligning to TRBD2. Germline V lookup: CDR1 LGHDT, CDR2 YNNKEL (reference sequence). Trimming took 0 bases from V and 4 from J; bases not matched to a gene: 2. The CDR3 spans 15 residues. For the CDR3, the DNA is TGTGCCAGCAGCCAAGATGGGGGGGTCACCGGGGAGCTGTTTTTT. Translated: CASSQDGGVTGELFF.

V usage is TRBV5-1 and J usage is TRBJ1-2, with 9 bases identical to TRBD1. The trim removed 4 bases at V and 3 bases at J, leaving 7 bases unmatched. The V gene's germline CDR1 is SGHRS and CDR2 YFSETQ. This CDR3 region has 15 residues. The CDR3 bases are TGCGCCAGCAGCCCCGATGGGGACAGGGACTATGGCTACACCTTC. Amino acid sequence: CASSPDGDRDYGYTF. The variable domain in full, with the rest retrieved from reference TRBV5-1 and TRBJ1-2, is KAGVTQTPRYLIKTRGQQVTLSCSPISGHRSVSWYQQTPGQGLQFLFEYFSETQRNKGNFPGRFSGRQFSNSRSEMNVSTLELGDSALYLCASSPDGDRDYGYTFGSGTRLTVV.

In DNA form, the CDR3 reads TGTGCCAGCAGTTCCCTAAAGGCTAGCGGTCGGACAGATACGCAGTATTTT. Translating it yields CASSSLKASGRTDTQYF. V is TRBV27 and J is TRBJ2-3; TRBD2 matches 7 bases. Trimming at V came to 4 bases and at J to 3 bases, leaving 13 bases not matched to a gene. This CDR3 comprises 17 residues. Germline values: CDR1 MNHEY, CDR2 SMNVEV (reference sequence).

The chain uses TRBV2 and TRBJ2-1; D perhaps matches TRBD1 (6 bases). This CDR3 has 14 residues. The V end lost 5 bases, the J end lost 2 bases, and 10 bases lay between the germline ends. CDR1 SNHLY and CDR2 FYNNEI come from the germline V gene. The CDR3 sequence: CASSPDRTYNEQFF. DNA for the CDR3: TGTGCCAGCAGTCCCGACAGGACCTACAATGAGCAGTTCTTC.

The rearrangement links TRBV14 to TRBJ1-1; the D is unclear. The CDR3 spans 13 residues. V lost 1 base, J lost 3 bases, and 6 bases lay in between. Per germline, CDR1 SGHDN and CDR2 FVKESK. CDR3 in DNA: TGTGCCAGCAGCCAAGTAGTGGACACTGAAGCTTTCTTT. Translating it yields CASSQVVDTEAFF.

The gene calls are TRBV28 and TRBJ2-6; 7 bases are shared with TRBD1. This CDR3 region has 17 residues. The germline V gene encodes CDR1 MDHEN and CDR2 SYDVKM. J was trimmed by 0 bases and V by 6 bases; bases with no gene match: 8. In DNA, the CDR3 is TGTGCCAGCAGCTTGACAGGGTTTAGCTCTGGGGCCAACGTCCTGACTTTC. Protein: CASSLTGFSSGANVLTF.

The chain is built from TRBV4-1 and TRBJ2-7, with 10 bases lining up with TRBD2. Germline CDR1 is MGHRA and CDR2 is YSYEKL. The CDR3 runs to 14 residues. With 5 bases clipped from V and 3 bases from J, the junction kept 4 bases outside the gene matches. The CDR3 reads CASSATSGYYEQYF. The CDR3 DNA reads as TGCGCCAGCAGCGCGACTAGCGGGTACTACGAGCAGTACTTC.